A selection of T cell receptor beta chains follows, all from one sample in a study of T cell repertoires in cytomegalovirus infection. One entry per CDR3 protein results from TCRdb running MiXCR on the reads. The table records a few hundred thousand distinct CDR3 sequences, roughly 15% of them present only once. The specimen was PBMCs. These receptor sequences come from a human donor in good health (CMV status not recorded). Some clones in this sample may be carry-over from other donors' samples. Both conserved end residues are part of each CDR3. A D gene is named only where the DNA matches it firmly. A clone size is listed for some rows: how often the clone was seen (once, few, many), or a class if it is expanded.

abundance: few
d_gene: TRBD2
v_gene: TRBV12-3/TRBV12-4
j_gene: TRBJ2-5
CDR3aa: CASSSWTSGGHYQETQYF
CDR3nt: TGTGCCAGCAGTTCCTGGACTAGCGGGGGCCATTACCAAGAGACCCAGTACTTC

abundance: .
d_gene: .
v_gene: TRBV11-2
j_gene: TRBJ2-1
CDR3aa: CASSFLRETEQFF
CDR3nt: TGTGCCAGCAGCTTTCTCCGGGAAACTGAGCAGTTCTTC

abundance: many
d_gene: .
v_gene: TRBV7-6
j_gene: TRBJ2-5
CDR3aa: CASSLDSAQETQYF
CDR3nt: TGTGCCAGCAGCTTGGACAGTGCCCAAGAGACCCAGTACTTC

abundance: few
d_gene: .
v_gene: TRBV11-2
j_gene: TRBJ1-4
CDR3aa: CASSLYPSRGRDLFF
CDR3nt: TGTGCCAGCAGCTTATATCCATCCCGGGGTAGGGACTTGTTTTTT

abundance: .
d_gene: .
v_gene: TRBV27
j_gene: TRBJ2-7
CDR3aa: CASTLIGGGPYEQYF
CDR3nt: TGTGCCAGCACCCTAATTGGTGGAGGACCCTACGAGCAGTACTTC

abundance: many
d_gene: .
v_gene: TRBV20-1
j_gene: TRBJ2-2
CDR3aa: CSAGGNANTGELFF
CDR3nt: TGCAGTGCCGGTGGTAACGCCAACACCGGGGAGCTGTTTTTT

abundance: many
d_gene: .
v_gene: TRBV7-2
j_gene: TRBJ1-6
CDR3aa: CASSLEPQGNSPLHF
CDR3nt: TGTGCCAGCAGCTTAGAGCCCCAGGGGAATTCACCCCTCCACTTT

abundance: few
d_gene: .
v_gene: TRBV19
j_gene: TRBJ2-7
CDR3aa: CASSRQDGYEQYF
CDR3nt: TGTGCCAGTAGCAGACAGGATGGCTACGAGCAGTACTTC

abundance: few
d_gene: TRBD2
v_gene: TRBV28
j_gene: TRBJ2-1
CDR3aa: CASSSPSGGTGNEQFF
CDR3nt: TGTGCCAGCAGTTCACCTAGCGGGGGAACTGGGAATGAGCAGTTCTTC

abundance: many
d_gene: TRBD2
v_gene: TRBV7-2
j_gene: TRBJ2-5
CDR3aa: CASSLGSSGGRGETQYF
CDR3nt: TGTGCCAGCAGCTTAGGATCGAGCGGGGGGCGGGGTGAGACCCAGTACTTC

abundance: many
d_gene: .
v_gene: TRBV10-3
j_gene: TRBJ1-5
CDR3aa: CAISEGSNQPQHF
CDR3nt: TGTGCCATCAGTGAAGGTAGCAATCAGCCCCAGCATTTT

abundance: few
d_gene: .
v_gene: TRBV5-5
j_gene: TRBJ1-1
CDR3aa: CASSFSSDTEAFF
CDR3nt: TGTGCCAGCAGTTTCTCGTCCGACACTGAAGCTTTCTTT

abundance: many
d_gene: TRBD2
v_gene: TRBV4-3
j_gene: TRBJ2-7
CDR3aa: CASSQDRGAGAYEQYF
CDR3nt: TGCGCCAGCAGCCAAGATCGAGGAGCGGGAGCCTACGAGCAGTACTTC

abundance: few
d_gene: TRBD2
v_gene: TRBV28
j_gene: TRBJ2-1
CDR3aa: CASEDGGANEQFF
CDR3nt: TGTGCCAGCGAAGACGGGGGGGCCAATGAGCAGTTCTTC

abundance: many
d_gene: .
v_gene: TRBV12-3/TRBV12-4
j_gene: TRBJ1-2
CDR3aa: CASSLGRQLYGYTF
CDR3nt: TGTGCCAGCAGTTTAGGTCGGCAACTCTATGGCTACACCTTC

abundance: many
d_gene: .
v_gene: TRBV6-1
j_gene: TRBJ1-2
CDR3aa: CASSEGTSNYGYTF
CDR3nt: TGTGCCAGCAGTGAAGGGACGTCAAACTATGGCTACACCTTC

abundance: many
d_gene: .
v_gene: TRBV4-2
j_gene: TRBJ2-5
CDR3aa: CASSQAGTKFGAEQETQYF
CDR3nt: TGTGCCAGCAGCCAAGCTGGGACCAAATTCGGGGCAGAACAAGAGACCCAGTACTTC

abundance: few
d_gene: TRBD1
v_gene: TRBV7-8
j_gene: TRBJ1-5
CDR3aa: CASSLGRTGINQPQHF
CDR3nt: TGTGCCAGCAGCTTAGGTAGGACAGGGATTAATCAGCCCCAGCATTTT

abundance: few
d_gene: TRBD1
v_gene: TRBV3-1
j_gene: TRBJ2-7
CDR3aa: CASSPWTGGNTYEQYF
CDR3nt: TGTGCCAGCAGCCCCTGGACAGGGGGAAATACCTACGAGCAGTACTTC

abundance: many
d_gene: TRBD1
v_gene: TRBV7-2
j_gene: TRBJ1-1
CDR3aa: CASSLGGGPEAFF
CDR3nt: TGTGCCAGCAGCTTAGGAGGGGGCCCTGAAGCTTTCTTT

abundance: many
d_gene: .
v_gene: TRBV7-6
j_gene: TRBJ2-7
CDR3aa: CASSLVGQGYEQYF
CDR3nt: TGTGCCAGCAGCTTAGTTGGCCAGGGCTACGAGCAGTACTTC

abundance: few
d_gene: .
v_gene: TRBV11-2
j_gene: TRBJ2-7
CDR3aa: CASSSTRRVYEQYF
CDR3nt: TGTGCCAGCAGCTCTACTCGGCGGGTCTACGAGCAGTACTTC

abundance: few
d_gene: .
v_gene: TRBV9
j_gene: TRBJ1-5
CDR3aa: CASSVGGSNQPQHF
CDR3nt: TGTGCCAGCAGCGTAGGCGGGTCCAATCAGCCCCAGCATTTT

abundance: many
d_gene: .
v_gene: TRBV7-2
j_gene: TRBJ1-1
CDR3aa: CASSSRLSTEAFF
CDR3nt: TGTGCCAGCAGCTCCCGTTTGAGCACTGAAGCTTTCTTT

abundance: few
d_gene: TRBD1
v_gene: TRBV10-3
j_gene: TRBJ2-7
CDR3aa: CAASVGGRGPYEQYF
CDR3nt: TGTGCCGCCTCCGTTGGGGGCAGGGGGCCCTACGAGCAGTACTTC

abundance: many
d_gene: TRBD1
v_gene: TRBV7-8
j_gene: TRBJ2-3
CDR3aa: CASVEMTGLTADTQYF
CDR3nt: TGTGCCAGCGTGGAGATGACAGGGTTAACGGCAGATACGCAGTATTTT

abundance: .
d_gene: .
v_gene: TRBV12-3/TRBV12-4
j_gene: TRBJ2-7
CDR3aa: CASSPEGDSLGEQYF
CDR3nt: TGTGCCAGCAGTCCGGAAGGGGACTCGTTGGGTGAGCAGTACTTC

abundance: .
d_gene: .
v_gene: TRBV14
j_gene: TRBJ1-2
CDR3aa: CASSQSSVETPLYGYTF
CDR3nt: TGTGCCAGCAGCCAATCTTCCGTGGAGACACCGCTTTATGGCTACACCTTC

abundance: .
d_gene: .
v_gene: TRBV14
j_gene: TRBJ2-7
CDR3aa: CASSQLWMDEQYF
CDR3nt: TGTGCCAGCAGCCAGTTGTGGATGGACGAGCAGTACTTC

abundance: .
d_gene: .
v_gene: TRBV7-8
j_gene: TRBJ2-3
CDR3aa: CASSFRRGVSTDTQYF
CDR3nt: TGTGCCAGCAGCTTCCGCCGGGGTGTTAGCACAGATACGCAGTATTTT

abundance: many
d_gene: TRBD1
v_gene: TRBV6-1
j_gene: TRBJ2-3
CDR3aa: CASSEVNRGSTDTQYF
CDR3nt: TGTGCCAGCAGTGAAGTCAACAGGGGGAGTACAGATACGCAGTATTTT

abundance: many
d_gene: TRBD2
v_gene: TRBV12-3/TRBV12-4
j_gene: TRBJ2-7
CDR3aa: CASSFLGLGRYEQYF
CDR3nt: TGTGCCAGCAGTTTTCTCGGACTAGGCCGCTACGAGCAGTACTTC

abundance: many
d_gene: .
v_gene: TRBV7-2
j_gene: TRBJ1-5
CDR3aa: CASSLAMGGDQPQHF
CDR3nt: TGTGCCAGCAGCTTAGCGATGGGGGGCGATCAGCCCCAGCATTTT

abundance: few
d_gene: .
v_gene: TRBV5-6
j_gene: TRBJ1-2
CDR3aa: CASSPGVRLDGYTF
CDR3nt: TGTGCCAGCAGCCCGGGGGTCAGGCTCGATGGCTACACCTTC

abundance: many
d_gene: .
v_gene: TRBV11-2
j_gene: TRBJ1-2
CDR3aa: CASSLEGAGLYGYTF
CDR3nt: TGTGCCAGCAGCTTAGAAGGTGCAGGGCTATATGGCTACACCTTC

abundance: few
d_gene: .
v_gene: TRBV20-1
j_gene: TRBJ2-7
CDR3aa: CSALSSYEQYF
CDR3nt: TGCAGTGCCCTATCCTCCTACGAGCAGTACTTC

abundance: .
d_gene: TRBD1
v_gene: TRBV7-2
j_gene: TRBJ1-4
CDR3aa: CASSLTGGLEKLFF
CDR3nt: TGTGCCAGCAGCTTGACAGGGGGCCTTGAAAAACTGTTTTTT

abundance: .
d_gene: .
v_gene: TRBV4-3
j_gene: TRBJ2-7
CDR3aa: CASSQDEGSYEQYF
CDR3nt: TGCGCCAGCAGCCAAGATGAGGGGTCCTACGAGCAGTACTTC

abundance: .
d_gene: .
v_gene: TRBV6-2/TRBV6-3
j_gene: TRBJ2-1
CDR3aa: CASSNSREQFF
CDR3nt: TGTGCCAGCAGTAACTCGCGAGAGCAGTTCTTC

abundance: many
d_gene: .
v_gene: TRBV7-8
j_gene: TRBJ1-5
CDR3aa: CASSPGGQPQHF
CDR3nt: TGTGCCAGCAGCCCCGGTGGGCAGCCCCAGCATTTT

abundance: many
d_gene: TRBD1
v_gene: TRBV6-2/TRBV6-3
j_gene: TRBJ2-7
CDR3aa: CASRTGTGLYEQYF
CDR3nt: TGTGCCAGCAGAACCGGGACAGGTCTTTACGAGCAGTACTTC

abundance: few
d_gene: TRBD1
v_gene: TRBV4-1
j_gene: TRBJ2-2
CDR3aa: CASSPIEGARTGELFF
CDR3nt: TGCGCCAGCAGCCCCATCGAGGGGGCGCGGACCGGGGAGCTGTTTTTT

abundance: many
d_gene: .
v_gene: TRBV6-1
j_gene: TRBJ1-1
CDR3aa: CASRSPENTEAFF
CDR3nt: TGTGCCAGCAGGTCGCCAGAGAACACTGAAGCTTTCTTT

abundance: .
d_gene: .
v_gene: TRBV20-1
j_gene: TRBJ1-5
CDR3aa: CSAGTNQPQHF
CDR3nt: TGCAGTGCTGGTACGAATCAGCCCCAGCATTTT

abundance: many
d_gene: .
v_gene: TRBV7-9
j_gene: TRBJ2-7
CDR3aa: CASSPGTVWYEQYF
CDR3nt: TGTGCCAGCAGCCCGGGGACCGTCTGGTACGAGCAGTACTTC

abundance: few
d_gene: TRBD2
v_gene: TRBV11-1
j_gene: TRBJ2-1
CDR3aa: CASSSGGLAGVSYNEQFF
CDR3nt: TGTGCCAGCAGCTCCGGGGGACTAGCGGGGGTTTCCTACAATGAGCAGTTCTTC

abundance: .
d_gene: .
v_gene: TRBV7-8
j_gene: TRBJ2-4
CDR3aa: CASSLGIAKNIQYF
CDR3nt: TGTGCCAGCAGCTTAGGGATAGCCAAAAACATTCAGTACTTC

abundance: .
d_gene: .
v_gene: TRBV2
j_gene: TRBJ2-7
CDR3aa: CASSGPPEQYF
CDR3nt: TGTGCCAGCAGTGGTCCTCCCGAGCAGTACTTC

abundance: many
d_gene: .
v_gene: TRBV7-2
j_gene: TRBJ1-1
CDR3aa: CASSRDRSTEAFF
CDR3nt: TGTGCCAGCAGCCGCGACAGGAGCACTGAAGCTTTCTTT

abundance: .
d_gene: TRBD1
v_gene: TRBV29-1
j_gene: TRBJ2-5
CDR3aa: CSVAQGAIRTQYF
CDR3nt: TGCAGCGTTGCCCAGGGGGCGATTAGGACCCAGTACTTC

abundance: many
d_gene: .
v_gene: TRBV4-1
j_gene: TRBJ2-7
CDR3aa: CASSQDPGTAEQYF
CDR3nt: TGCGCCAGCAGCCAAGACCCGGGTACGGCCGAGCAGTACTTC

abundance: many
d_gene: TRBD1
v_gene: TRBV2
j_gene: TRBJ2-2
CDR3aa: CASSTGANSNGELFF
CDR3nt: TGTGCCAGCAGTACAGGGGCGAACTCTAACGGGGAGCTGTTTTTT

abundance: .
d_gene: .
v_gene: TRBV4-3
j_gene: TRBJ1-2
CDR3aa: CASSQGRANYGYTF
CDR3nt: TGCGCCAGCAGCCAGGGGAGGGCTAACTATGGCTACACCTTC

abundance: .
d_gene: .
v_gene: TRBV6-5
j_gene: TRBJ2-7
CDR3aa: CASSSAGWSYEQYF
CDR3nt: TGTGCCAGCAGTTCGGCAGGTTGGTCCTACGAGCAGTACTTC